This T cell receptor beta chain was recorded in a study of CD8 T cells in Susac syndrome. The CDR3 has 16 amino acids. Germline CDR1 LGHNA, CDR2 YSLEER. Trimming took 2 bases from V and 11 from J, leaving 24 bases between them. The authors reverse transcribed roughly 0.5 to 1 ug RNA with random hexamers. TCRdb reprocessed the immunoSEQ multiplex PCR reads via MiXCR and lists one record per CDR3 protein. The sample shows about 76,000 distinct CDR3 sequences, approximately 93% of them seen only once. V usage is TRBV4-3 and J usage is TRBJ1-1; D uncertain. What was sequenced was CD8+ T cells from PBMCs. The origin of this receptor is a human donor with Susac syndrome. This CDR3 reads CASSQSRADLGSEAFF. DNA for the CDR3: TGCGCCAGCAGCCAATCTAGGGCGGATTTAGGGTCGGAGGCTTTCTTT.